Shown below are 5 T cell receptor beta chains from a single sample sequenced in a study of blood T cell repertoires in COVID-19. Some clones are missing from TCRdb's copy, which holds only in-frame ones; the method was immunoSEQ multiplex PCR. The profile shows approximately 440,000 clones, 80% to 95% of them singletons. Sequenced material: PBMCs or T cells enriched from blood (not recorded which). The receptors were gathered from a man aged 18-30 years who had recovered from COVID-19.

The chain joins TRBV7-9 to TRBJ2-1, with 11 positions matching TRBD2. CDR1 SEHNR and CDR2 FQNEAQ come from the germline V gene (reference sequence). The CDR3 consists of 15 residues. V shed 1 base, J shed 6 bases, and the junction held 2 bases outside the gene matches. CDR3 sequence: CASSLELAGVNEQFF. The CDR3 DNA sequence: TGTGCCAGCAGCTTAGAACTAGCGGGAGTCAATGAGCAGTTCTTC.

The V call is TRBV24-1, the J call TRBJ1-5; D is undetermined. Germline CDR1 and CDR2: KGHDR and SFDVKD. The CDR3 length is 12 residues. V was cut by 9 bases and J by 6 bases, with 11 bases left in between. The CDR3 bases are TGTGCCACCGGGCAGGTGGGTCAGCCCCAGCATTTT. Translating it yields CATGQVGQPQHF.

The chain recombines TRBV5-1 with TRBJ2-3; no clear D gene. V lost 4 bases and J 5 bases, leaving 11 bases between the germline ends. There are 13 residues in the CDR3. CDR1 and CDR2 (germline): SGHRS, YFSETQ. Here the CDR3 reads CASSPRPKDTQYF. The CDR3 DNA is TGCGCCAGCAGCCCGAGGCCGAAAGATACGCAGTATTTT.

The chain joins TRBV7-9 to TRBJ1-4; 7 bases agree with TRBD1. V shed 4 bases, J shed 8 bases, and the junction held 7 bases outside the gene matches. This CDR3 is 14 amino acids long. Germline CDR1 SEHNR, CDR2 FQNEAQ (reference sequence). The CDR3 here is CASSYDREAEKLFF. In DNA form, the CDR3 reads TGTGCCAGCAGCTACGACAGGGAAGCGGAAAAACTGTTTTTT.

CDR3 bases: TGTGCCAGCAGCGTTAGCGTGAGGAACAATGAGCAGTTCTTC. Amino acid sequence: CASSVSVRNNEQFF. J is TRBJ2-1 and V is TRBV7-9; possible D gene TRBD2, 5 bases. With 5 bases removed from V and 5 bases from J, the gap between germline ends came to 13 bases. CDR1 is SEHNR, CDR2 FQNEAQ, per germline (reference sequence). This CDR3 has 14 residues.